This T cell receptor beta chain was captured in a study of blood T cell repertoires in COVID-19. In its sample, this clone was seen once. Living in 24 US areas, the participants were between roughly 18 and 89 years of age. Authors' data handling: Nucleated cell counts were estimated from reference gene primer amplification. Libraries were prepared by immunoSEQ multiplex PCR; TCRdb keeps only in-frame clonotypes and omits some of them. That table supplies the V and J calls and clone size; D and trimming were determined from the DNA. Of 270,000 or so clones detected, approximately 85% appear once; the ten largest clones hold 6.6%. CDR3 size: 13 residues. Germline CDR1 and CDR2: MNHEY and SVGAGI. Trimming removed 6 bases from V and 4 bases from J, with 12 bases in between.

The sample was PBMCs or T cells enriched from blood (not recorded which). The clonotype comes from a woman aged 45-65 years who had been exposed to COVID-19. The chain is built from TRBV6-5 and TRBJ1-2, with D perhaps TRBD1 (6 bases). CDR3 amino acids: CASSQGQSYGYTF. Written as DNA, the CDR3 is TGTGCCAGCAGCCAGGGACAATCCTATGGCTACACCTTC.